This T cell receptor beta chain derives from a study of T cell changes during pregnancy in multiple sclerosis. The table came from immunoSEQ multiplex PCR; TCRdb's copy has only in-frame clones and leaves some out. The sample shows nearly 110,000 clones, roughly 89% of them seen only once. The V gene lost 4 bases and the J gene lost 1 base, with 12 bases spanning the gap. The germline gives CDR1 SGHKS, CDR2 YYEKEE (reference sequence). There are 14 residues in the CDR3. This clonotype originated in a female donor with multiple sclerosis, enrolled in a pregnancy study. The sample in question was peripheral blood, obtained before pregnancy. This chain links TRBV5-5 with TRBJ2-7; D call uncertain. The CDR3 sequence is CASSPVGLSYEQYF. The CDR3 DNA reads TGTGCCAGCAGCCCTGTGGGCCTTTCCTACGAGCAGTACTTC.